The clone carrying this TCR beta chain was observed once. The ends were cut back, 0 bases at V and 3 bases at J, with 9 bases in the middle. This CDR3 contains 13 residues. Germline assignment: CDR1 SQVTM and CDR2 ANQGSEA. Using immunoSEQ multiplex PCR, the repertoire was profiled, and TCRdb retains in-frame clones only, with some absent. The data show 90,000 to 150,000 clones, roughly 90% seen once. The record originates from a study of T cell responses to AZD1222 COVID-19 vaccine. This TCR was recovered from an adult in good health. The rearrangement joins TRBV29-1 to TRBJ2-7; D remains ambiguous. Here the sequenced sample was peripheral blood, taken on day 0 of AZD1222 vaccination. CDR3 amino acids: CSVEDYLGYEQYF. CDR3 coding DNA: TGCAGCGTTGAAGATTATTTGGGCTACGAGCAGTACTTC.